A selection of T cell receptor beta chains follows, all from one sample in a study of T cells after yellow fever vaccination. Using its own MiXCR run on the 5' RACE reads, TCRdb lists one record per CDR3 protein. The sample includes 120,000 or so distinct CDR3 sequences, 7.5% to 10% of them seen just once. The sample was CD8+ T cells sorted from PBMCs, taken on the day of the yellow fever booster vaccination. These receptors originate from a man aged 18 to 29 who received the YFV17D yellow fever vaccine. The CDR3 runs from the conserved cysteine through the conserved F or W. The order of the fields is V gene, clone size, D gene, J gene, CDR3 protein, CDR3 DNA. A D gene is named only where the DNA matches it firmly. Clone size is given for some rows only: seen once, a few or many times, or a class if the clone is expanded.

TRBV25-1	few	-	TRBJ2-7	CASSELKGAAVYSYEQYF	TGTGCCAGCAGTGAATTGAAGGGCGCTGCCGTTTATTCCTACGAGCAGTACTTC
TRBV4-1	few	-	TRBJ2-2	CASSKVEGSAGELFF	TGCGCCAGCAGCAAGGTGGAGGGATCGGCCGGGGAGCTGTTTTTT
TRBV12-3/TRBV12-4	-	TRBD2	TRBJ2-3	CASSGPRGGASPDTQYF	TGTGCCAGCAGTGGGCCACGCGGGGGGGCCTCCCCTGATACGCAGTATTTT
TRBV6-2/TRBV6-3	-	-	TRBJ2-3	CARSRFVSPSLDTQYF	TGTGCCAGAAGCCGATTTGTTTCCCCCTCCCTTGATACGCAGTATTTT
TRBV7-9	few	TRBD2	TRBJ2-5	CASSLGGLVRETQYF	TGTGCCAGCAGCTTAGGGGGACTAGTAAGAGAGACCCAGTACTTC
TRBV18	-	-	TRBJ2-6	CASSPRGRPDSGANVLTF	TGTGCCAGCTCACCTCGGGGCAGGCCGGACTCTGGGGCCAACGTCCTGACTTTC
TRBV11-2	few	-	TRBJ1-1	CASSTTDSSFAEAFF	TGTGCCAGCAGCACGACGGACAGCTCTTTCGCTGAAGCTTTCTTT
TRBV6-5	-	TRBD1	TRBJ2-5	CASSYGTELQETQYF	TGTGCCAGCAGTTACGGGACAGAACTCCAAGAGACCCAGTACTTC
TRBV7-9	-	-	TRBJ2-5	CASSLSVRRETQYF	TGTGCCAGCAGCTTAAGCGTGCGACGAGAGACCCAGTACTTC
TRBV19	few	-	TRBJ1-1	CASSVGASYTEAFF	TGTGCCAGTAGTGTGGGAGCAAGTTACACTGAAGCTTTCTTT
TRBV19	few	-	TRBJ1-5	CASSIRNFRGNSNQPQHF	TGTGCCAGTAGTATCCGAAATTTCAGGGGAAATAGCAATCAGCCCCAGCATTTT
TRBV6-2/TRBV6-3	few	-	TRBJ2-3	CASSATRADTQYF	TGTGCCAGCAGTGCAACAAGGGCAGATACGCAGTATTTT
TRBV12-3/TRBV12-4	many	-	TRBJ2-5	CASSFLAGEETQYF	TGTGCCAGCAGTTTTCTTGCGGGTGAAGAGACCCAGTACTTC
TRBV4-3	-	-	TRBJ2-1	CASSLSPNEQFF	TGCGCCAGCAGCCTGAGCCCCAATGAGCAGTTCTTC
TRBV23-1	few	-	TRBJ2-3	CASSQYRRLRDTQYF	TGCGCCAGCAGTCAATATCGGCGCCTTCGGGATACGCAGTATTTT
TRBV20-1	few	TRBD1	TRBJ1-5	CSARDLSGTGLETQHF	TGCAGTGCTAGAGATCTCTCCGGGACAGGGCTCGAGACCCAGCATTTT
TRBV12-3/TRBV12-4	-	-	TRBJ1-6	CASSFTASRAPLHF	TGTGCCAGCAGTTTTACCGCCAGCAGGGCACCCCTCCACTTT
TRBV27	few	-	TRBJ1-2	CASGPPGRIYGYTF	TGTGCCAGCGGCCCTCCAGGGAGGATCTATGGCTACACCTTC
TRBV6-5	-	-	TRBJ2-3	CASSYSRGFLTDTQYF	TGTGCCAGCAGTTACTCGAGGGGCTTCCTCACAGATACGCAGTATTTT
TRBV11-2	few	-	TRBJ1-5	CASSPGEGVQPQHF	TGTGCCAGCAGCCCCGGGGAGGGGGTTCAGCCCCAGCATTTT
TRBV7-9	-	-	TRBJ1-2	CASSLSGLYGYTF	TGTGCCAGCAGCTTATCAGGGTTATATGGCTACACCTTC
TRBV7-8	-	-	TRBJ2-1	CASSSGSFEQFF	TGTGCCAGCAGCTCAGGGAGTTTTGAGCAGTTCTTC
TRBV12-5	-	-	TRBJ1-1	CASGFFGENTEAFF	TGTGCTAGTGGCTTCTTCGGGGAGAACACTGAAGCTTTCTTT
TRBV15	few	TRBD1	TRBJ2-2	CATSRDHGTGRTGELFF	TGTGCCACCAGCAGAGATCATGGGACAGGGAGAACCGGGGAGCTGTTTTTT
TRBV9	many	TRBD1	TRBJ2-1	CASSVEGASSYNEQFF	TGTGCCAGCAGCGTAGAGGGGGCCAGCTCCTACAATGAGCAGTTCTTC
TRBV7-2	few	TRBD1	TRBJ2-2	CASSSPRTGSNTGELFF	TGTGCCAGCAGCTCTCCCCGGACAGGGAGTAACACCGGGGAGCTGTTTTTT
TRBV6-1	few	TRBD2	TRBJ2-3	CASKRASGGADTQYF	TGTGCCAGCAAGCGGGCTAGCGGGGGGGCTGATACGCAGTATTTT
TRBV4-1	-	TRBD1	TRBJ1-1	CASSQGTGDAEAFF	TGCGCCAGCAGCCAAGGCACAGGGGACGCTGAAGCTTTCTTT
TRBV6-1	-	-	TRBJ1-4	CASSEAVNLKWREKLFF	TGTGCCAGCAGTGAAGCCGTCAACTTGAAATGGAGGGAAAAACTGTTTTTT
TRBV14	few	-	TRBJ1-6	CASSQVGIYGTYNSPLHF	TGTGCCAGCAGCCAAGTAGGGATTTACGGGACCTATAATTCACCCCTCCACTTT
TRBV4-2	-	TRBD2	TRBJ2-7	CASSQATSYTPEQYF	TGTGCCAGCAGCCAAGCGACTAGCTATACGCCCGAGCAGTACTTC
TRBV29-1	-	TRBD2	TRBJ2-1	CSVDERGGRREQFF	TGCAGCGTTGACGAGCGGGGGGGCCGCCGTGAGCAGTTCTTC
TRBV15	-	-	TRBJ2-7	CATSREDRTSYEQYF	TGTGCCACCAGCAGAGAGGACCGAACCTCCTACGAGCAGTACTTC
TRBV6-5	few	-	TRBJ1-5	CASSPSLGGLHQPQHF	TGTGCCAGCAGTCCGTCATTAGGGGGGCTGCATCAGCCCCAGCATTTT
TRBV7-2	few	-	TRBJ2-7	CASSPVGGGHEQYF	TGTGCCAGCAGCCCCGTTGGGGGTGGTCACGAGCAGTACTTC
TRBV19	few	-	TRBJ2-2	CASNPGINTGELFF	TGTGCCAGTAACCCAGGGATAAACACCGGGGAGCTGTTTTTT
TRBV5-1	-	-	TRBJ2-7	CASSLSGWLDEQYF	TGCGCCAGCAGCCTCTCGGGGTGGTTGGACGAGCAGTACTTC
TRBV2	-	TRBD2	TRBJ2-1	CASSGSRASGGLDVEQFF	TGTGCCAGCAGTGGTAGTCGGGCTAGCGGGGGGCTGGACGTCGAGCAGTTCTTC
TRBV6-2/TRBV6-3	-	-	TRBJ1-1	CASSSPWGDTEAFF	TGTGCCAGCAGTTCCCCGTGGGGCGACACTGAAGCTTTCTTT
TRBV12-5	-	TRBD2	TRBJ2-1	CASGWGGNEQFF	TGTGCTAGTGGTTGGGGGGGGAATGAGCAGTTCTTC
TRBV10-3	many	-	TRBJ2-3	CAISRDLTDTQYF	TGTGCCATCAGCCGGGACCTCACAGATACGCAGTATTTT
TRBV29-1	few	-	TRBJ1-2	CSVRTGYGYTF	TGCAGCGTGAGGACCGGCTATGGCTACACCTTC
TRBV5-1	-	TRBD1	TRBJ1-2	CASSLAGTGGEGYTF	TGCGCCAGCAGCTTGGCCGGGACAGGGGGAGAAGGCTACACCTTC
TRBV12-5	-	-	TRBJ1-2	CASGFHVQGIPNYGYTF	TGTGCTAGTGGTTTCCATGTTCAGGGGATTCCTAACTATGGCTACACCTTC
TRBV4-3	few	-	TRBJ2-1	CASSPGRGGNYNEQFF	TGCGCCAGCAGCCCTGGTCGTGGGGGAAACTACAATGAGCAGTTCTTC
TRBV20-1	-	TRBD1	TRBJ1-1	CSATSTGTNTEAFF	TGCAGTGCTACCTCGACAGGGACGAACACTGAAGCTTTCTTT
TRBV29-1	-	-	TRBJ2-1	CSVEFVGFEQFF	TGCAGCGTTGAATTCGTGGGTTTTGAGCAGTTCTTC
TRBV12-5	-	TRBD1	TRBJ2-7	CASGLSGGAYEQYF	TGTGCTAGTGGTTTGTCAGGGGGCGCCTACGAGCAGTACTTC
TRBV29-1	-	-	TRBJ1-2	CSVGGRIYGYTF	TGCAGCGTTGGGGGTAGGATCTATGGCTACACCTTC
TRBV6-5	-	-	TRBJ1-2	CASSLKRSYGYTF	TGTGCCAGCAGCCTTAAGCGGAGCTATGGCTACACCTTC
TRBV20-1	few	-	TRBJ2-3	CSARDIQGSDTQYF	TGCAGTGCTAGAGATATTCAGGGGTCAGATACGCAGTATTTT
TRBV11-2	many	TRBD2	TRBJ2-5	CASSPLAGVQETQYF	TGTGCCAGCAGCCCTTTAGCGGGGGTCCAAGAGACCCAGTACTTC
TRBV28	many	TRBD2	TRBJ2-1	CASSFLELAGGTSYNEQFF	TGTGCCAGCAGTTTTTTGGAACTAGCGGGGGGAACGTCCTACAATGAGCAGTTCTTC
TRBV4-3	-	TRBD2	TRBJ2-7	CASSQVVPAGSYEQYF	TGCGCCAGCAGCCAAGTAGTCCCAGCGGGGAGCTACGAGCAGTACTTC